Listed below are T cell receptor beta chains from one sample, sequenced in a study of T-cell memory formation after mild COVID-19. TCRdb reprocessed the 5' RACE reads with MiXCR, giving one entry per CDR3 protein. Of hundreds of thousands of distinct CDR3 sequences detected, around 18% appear once; the ten largest clones hold 7.5% to 9.5%. What was sequenced was PBMCs or a T cell subset sorted from them (not recorded which). The receptors derive from an adult woman who had mild COVID-19 (a few samples of this study predate the infection). Cell type and time point are not known. Both conserved end residues are part of each CDR3. A D gene is named only where the DNA matches it firmly. Part of the rows lack a size; the others show once, few, many or a class for expanded clones.

TRBJ1-5	NA	NA	TRBV12-3/TRBV12-4	TGTGCCAGCAGTTTACGGTTTTATCAGCCCCAGCATTTT	CASSLRFYQPQHF
TRBJ2-1	NA	many	TRBV4-2	TGTGCCAGCAGCCAAGGGCAGGCCGACAATGAGCAGTTCTTC	CASSQGQADNEQFF
TRBJ2-7	TRBD2	few	TRBV19	TGTGCCAGTAGCATCGGGACTAGCGGGAGAGGCGAGCAGTACTTC	CASSIGTSGRGEQYF
TRBJ2-1	TRBD2	NA	TRBV10-3	TGTGCCATCAGCAGCGGGGGGGCAAATGAGCAGTTCTTC	CAISSGGANEQFF
TRBJ2-3	NA	NA	TRBV23-1	TGCGCCAGCAGTCAACCGACCTGGTCAGCGAGCACAGATACGCAGTATTTT	CASSQPTWSASTDTQYF
TRBJ1-1	TRBD1	few	TRBV6-4	TGTGCCAGCAGTGCTTACAGGGGGAACACTGAAGCTTTCTTT	CASSAYRGNTEAFF
TRBJ2-7	TRBD2	NA	TRBV4-3	TGCGCCAGCAGCCCATTGCGGGAGGTGTCCGAGCAGTACTTC	CASSPLREVSEQYF
TRBJ2-5	TRBD1	few	TRBV24-1	TGTGCCACCGGGACAGAGAACTCTCCCCAGTACTTC	CATGTENSPQYF
TRBJ1-2	TRBD1	few	TRBV6-2/TRBV6-3	TGTGCCAGCAGTCGACGGGACAGGGTCTATGGCTACACCTTC	CASSRRDRVYGYTF
TRBJ2-1	TRBD1	NA	TRBV6-2/TRBV6-3	TGTGCCAGCAGTCCCCCCTCCGGGACAGATGGCTACAATGAGCAGTTCTTC	CASSPPSGTDGYNEQFF
TRBJ2-6	NA	NA	TRBV7-9	TGTGCCAGCAGCTTACCGGCAATCGGGGCCTCTGGGGCCAACGTCCTGACTTTC	CASSLPAIGASGANVLTF
TRBJ2-1	NA	NA	TRBV9	TGTGCCAGCAGCGTCGGACCTGATCTCAATGAGCAGTTCTTC	CASSVGPDLNEQFF
TRBJ2-1	NA	NA	TRBV24-1	TGTGCCACCAGTGATCTGGTCCATGAGCAGTTCTTC	CATSDLVHEQFF
TRBJ2-7	NA	few	TRBV7-3	TGTGCCAGCAGCTTATATGGAGACGAGCAGTACTTC	CASSLYGDEQYF
TRBJ1-1	NA	many	TRBV20-1	TGCAGTGCCACTATAACAGGGTCCTTCTCCATGAACACTGAAGCTTTCTTT	CSATITGSFSMNTEAFF